What follows describes a single T cell receptor beta chain. Antigen unknown. This sample was taken from a study of response to subunit inactivated influenza vaccine. Study findings and constraints: With each seasonal influenza vaccination, the authors suggested, few new T cells are recruited.

Germline CDR1 DFQATT, CDR2 SNEGSKA (reference sequence). CDR3 length equals 14 residues. V trimming: 6 bases; J trimming: 9 bases; junction bases outside the gene matches: 9. One entry per CDR3 protein results from TCRdb running MiXCR on the RT-PCR reads. The table lists 500,000 to 750,000 distinct CDR3 sequences, about 14% of them singletons. Here the sequenced sample was PBMCs from blood, taken 11 to 12 days after vaccination. The receptor was isolated from a man aged 50-60 years who received an inactivated influenza vaccine. The chain links TRBV20-1 to TRBJ2-1, with 12 bases matching TRBD2. CDR3 nucleotides: TGCAGTGCGCGCCTAGCGGGGGGGCGAATTGAGCAGTTCTTC. This sequence encodes CSARLAGGRIEQFF.